Described below is a single T cell receptor beta chain sequence and its context. This CDR3 has 15 residues. Germline lookup yields CDR1 SGHNT and CDR2 YYREEE (reference sequence). Trimming cost V 1 base and J 0 bases; bases outside gene matches: 2. This sample was taken from a study of blood T cell repertoires in COVID-19. Study summary: Acute and convalescent COVID-19 specimens originated in the United States, Italy and Spain. From T cells, B-cell-depleted T cells, or PBMCs came the material, which was cDNA or gDNA.

Original handling: It was from reference gene primer amplification that nucleated cell counts were estimated. TCRdb keeps only in-frame clones here, not all; method: immunoSEQ multiplex PCR. V and J calls and clone size are those listed in that table; D and trimming were worked out from the DNA. Here the sample spans over 200,000 clones, 80% to 90% being singletons. Sequenced: peripheral blood. This receptor was taken from a man between 60 and 70 years old who had recovered from COVID-19. The chain uses TRBV5-4 and TRBJ1-2; 8 bases agree with TRBD1. The CDR3 region is CASSLRQGSNYGYTF. The CDR3 DNA is TGTGCCAGCAGCTTGCGACAGGGGTCTAACTATGGCTACACCTTC.